One and the same sample provided the 11 T cell receptor beta chains below, sequenced in a study of T cell repertoires in cytomegalovirus infection. Each CDR3 protein gets one entry after TCRdb re-called the reads with MiXCR. The repertoire consists of 130,000 or so distinct CDR3 sequences, with 5.5% to 8% occurring once and the leading ten covering around 17%. Sequencing was carried out using PBMCs. These receptors were collected from a human donor in good health (CMV status not recorded). Some clones in this sample may be carry-over from other donors' samples.

This clonotype showed up many times. V and J are TRBV7-9 and TRBJ2-7, with TRBD2 matching over 9 bases. This CDR3 region has 15 residues. CDR1 is SEHNR, CDR2 FQNEAQ, per germline (reference sequence). J was trimmed by 6 bases and V by 7 bases; bases with no gene match: 13. The DNA of the CDR3 is TGTGCCAGCATCACGGGGGGCGGGGGGGCCGGCGAGCAGTACTTC. It encodes CASITGGGGAGEQYF.

This clonotype showed up many times. V is TRBV7-2 and J is TRBJ1-5, with D unclear. Germline CDR1 reads SGHTA; CDR2 reads FQGNSA. This CDR3 region has 14 residues. V was pared by 4 bases and J by 4 bases, with 11 bases between. CDR3 sequence reads: CASSSRAGNQPQHF. The CDR3 DNA follows: TGTGCCAGCAGCTCGCGGGCGGGGAATCAGCCCCAGCATTTT. Full variable domain (remainder filled in from reference TRBV7-2 and TRBJ1-5): GAGVSQSPSNKVTEKGKDVELRCDPISGHTALYWYRQSLGQGLEFLIYFQGNSAPDKSGLPSDRFSAERTGGSVSTLTIQRTQQEDSAVYLCASSSRAGNQPQHFGDGTRLSIL.

Ten or more counts support this clonotype. This sequence joins TRBV25-1 and TRBJ1-1, with a possible D match to TRBD1 (6 bases). This CDR3 is 13 amino acids long. V lost 3 bases and J lost 4, with 9 bases in between. CDR1 and CDR2 (germline): MGHDK, SYGVNS. CDR3 in DNA: TGTGCCAGCAGTGACAGGGGTCGCACTGAAGCTTTCTTT. Translating it yields CASSDRGRTEAFF.

This clonotype was counted many times. The genes are TRBV7-8 and TRBJ1-1; 7 nucleotides line up with TRBD1. The ends lost 4 bases at V and 5 bases at J; junction bases unmatched: 10. The CDR3 sequence is 15 residues long. Germline CDR1 and CDR2: SGHVS and FQNEAQ. DNA of the CDR3: TGTGCCAGCAGCTCCGGGACAGTAATATCGACTGAAGCTTTCTTT. This encodes CASSSGTVISTEAFF.

This clonotype was found many times. The chain employs TRBV19 and TRBJ2-2; D is unclear. The CDR3 runs to 13 residues. Germline CDR1 is LNHDA and CDR2 is SQIVND (reference sequence). V was pared by 5 bases and J by 5 bases, with 9 bases between. The CDR3 coding sequence is TGTGCCAGTAGTCCCCCAGCAACCGGGGAGCTGTTTTTT. Its translation is CASSPPATGELFF.

This clonotype came up a few times. This rearrangement joins TRBV10-2 to TRBJ2-5; 9 bases agree with TRBD1. The CDR3 runs 16 residues. CDR1 WSHSY and CDR2 SAAADI come from the germline V gene. V was pared by 6 bases and J by 5 bases, with 13 bases of the junction left unmatched. CDR3 amino acids: CASSTNPGQGRETQYF. The CDR3 DNA reads TGCGCCAGCAGCACCAACCCGGGACAGGGACGGGAGACCCAGTACTTC.

Concerning this clonotype itself: A clone one base away is much larger, so this may be a read error. This chain links TRBV2 with TRBJ2-5, with 8 bases aligning to TRBD1. Germline assignment: CDR1 SNHLY and CDR2 FYNNEI. V trimming: 8 bases; J trimming: 2 bases; junction bases outside the gene matches: 13. CDR3 length equals 16 residues. The CDR3 loop reads CASLERQGMRQETQYF. CDR3 coding DNA: TGTGCCAGCCTTGAACGACAGGGGATGAGGCAAGAGACCCAGTACTTC.

The chain has TRBV5-1 and TRBJ1-1; TRBD1 is a possible D gene (6 bases). The ends were cut back, 0 bases at V and 5 bases at J, with 17 bases in the middle. This CDR3 has 16 residues. Per germline, CDR1 SGHRS and CDR2 YFSETQ. For the CDR3, the DNA is TGCGCCAGCAGCTTGGCTGGCGGAGGGGGATGGACTGAAGCTTTCTTT. Translated, it gives CASSLAGGGGWTEAFF.

This clonotype was recorded a few times. The V gene is TRBV10-3, the J gene TRBJ2-7; 9 positions match TRBD2. Unmatched junction bases numbered 13, after V lost 7 bases and J lost 6 bases. The CDR3 is 15 amino acids. In germline, CDR1 is ENHRY, CDR2 SYGVKD. In DNA form, the CDR3 reads TGTGCCATCACTGAAAATGCGGGGGGGCTGAGCGAGCAGTACTTC. Its protein is CAITENAGGLSEQYF.

This clonotype was observed a few times. The chain combines TRBV28 with TRBJ2-5, with D possibly matching TRBD1 (6 bases). The germline CDR1 and CDR2 sequences are MDHEN and SYDVKM. CDR3 length: 14 residues. Trimming took off 6 bases at V and 4 bases at J, with 15 bases between the two ends. CDR3 amino acids: CASSPPRGPETQYF. CDR3 nucleotides: TGTGCCAGCAGCCCTCCCAGGGGTCCAGAGACCCAGTACTTC.

V is TRBV6-6 and J is TRBJ1-4; no clear D gene. Germline V gene data show CDR1 as MNHNY and CDR2 as SVGAGI (reference sequence). The V end lost 10 bases, the J end lost 4 bases, and 13 bases lay between the germline ends. The CDR3 totals 13 residues. The CDR3 loop is CATSPSFNEKLFF. The DNA of the CDR3 is TGTGCCACCTCACCGAGCTTTAATGAAAAACTGTTTTTT.